This is a list of T cell receptor beta chains from one sample in a study of T cells in Graves' hyperthyroidism and ophthalmopathy. TCRdb re-called the multiplex PCR reads with MiXCR, one entry per CDR3 protein. Here the sample spans over 700,000 distinct CDR3 sequences, roughly a sixth being singletons. Sequences were obtained from blood. The origin of the receptors is a woman aged 45-65 years with Graves' hyperthyroidism that later progressed to Graves' ophthalmopathy. Both conserved end residues are part of each CDR3. D genes are given only for firm matches. Size values are once, few and many counts, or a class for expanded clones, and some rows have none.

j_call clone_size v_call d_call cdr3_nt cdr3_aa
TRBJ2-1 few TRBV18 TRBD2 TGTGCCAGCTCACCCCGAACCCGATCTGGGGGGGGGGGCAATGAGCAGTTCTTC CASSPRTRSGGGGNEQFF
TRBJ2-7 many TRBV11-2 - TGTGCCAGCAGCGACCAGGACGAGCAGTACTTC CASSDQDEQYF
TRBJ1-1 many TRBV29-1 TRBD1 TGCAGCGGAGCAGGGACAGTGAACACTGAAGCTTTCTTT CSGAGTVNTEAFF
TRBJ2-7 many TRBV3-1 TRBD2 TGTGCCAGCAGCCCTCACGAGCGGGGCGAGCAGTACTTC CASSPHERGEQYF
TRBJ2-2 once TRBV7-6 - TGTGCCTGCAGCTTAAGAACCGGGGAGCTGTTTTTT CACSLRTGELFF
TRBJ2-7 - TRBV20-1 - TGCAGTGCTAGAGGTCCCAGGCGTGCGGACGAGCAGTACTTC CSARGPRRADEQYF
TRBJ1-1 many TRBV3-1 TRBD1 TGTGCCAGCAGCCTAGCGGACAGGGACACTGAAGCTTTCTTT CASSLADRDTEAFF
TRBJ1-2 few TRBV6-1 TRBD1 TGTGCCAGCAGCCCGACAGGGGAGGGGGGGCACTATGGCTACACCTTC CASSPTGEGGHYGYTF
TRBJ1-4 many TRBV18 TRBD1 TGTGCCAGCTCACCAACGCCGGGACAGGGGCTTATGGGAGAAAAACTGTTTTTT CASSPTPGQGLMGEKLFF
TRBJ2-1 - TRBV6-1 TRBD1 TGTGCCAGTGCACTCCCGGGACAGTCGGGTAATGAGCAGTTCTTC CASALPGQSGNEQFF
TRBJ2-1 many TRBV18 - TGTGCCAGCTCACCATTAACAGACTACAATGAGCAGTTCTTC CASSPLTDYNEQFF
TRBJ2-7 - TRBV5-5 - TGTGCCAGCAGCCACAGGACAGAAGCCTACGAGCAGTACTTC CASSHRTEAYEQYF
TRBJ2-7 many TRBV11-2 - TGTGCCAGCAGCTTAGCTCGGGAGCAGTACTTC CASSLAREQYF
TRBJ2-2 few TRBV4-1 - TGCGCCAGCAGTGATAGGAGCACCGGGGAGCTGTTTTTT CASSDRSTGELFF
TRBJ2-7 many TRBV3-1 - TGTGCCAGCAGCCCCGCCATGGGACAATTCACCAACGAGCAGTACTTC CASSPAMGQFTNEQYF
TRBJ1-2 - TRBV24-1 TRBD1 TGTGCCACCAGTGAACCGACAGGGAGGGGCGGCTACACCTTC CATSEPTGRGGYTF
TRBJ1-1 many TRBV6-1 TRBD1 TGTGCCAGCAGTTTCCGGGACAGGGACACTGAAGCTTTCTTT CASSFRDRDTEAFF
TRBJ1-1 - TRBV4-1 - TGCGCCAGCAGCCAAGATTCCCTCTCGAGGAACACTGAAGCTTTCTTT CASSQDSLSRNTEAFF
TRBJ2-7 few TRBV6-1 - TGTGCCAGCAGTAGGAACCGGGACGTAAACTACGAGCAGTACTTC CASSRNRDVNYEQYF
TRBJ1-6 - TRBV7-8 - TGTGCCAGCAGCTTAGGGGTTGGTGGGCTCCATTCACCCCTCCACTTT CASSLGVGGLHSPLHF
TRBJ1-5 few TRBV4-1 TRBD1 TGCGCCAGCAGCCAAGGCAGGGGGTTGAGCAATCAGCCCCAGCATTTT CASSQGRGLSNQPQHF
TRBJ1-5 - TRBV20-1 - TGCAGTGCTGGAGATGAGGGTTGGGATAGCAATCAGCCCCAGCATTTT CSAGDEGWDSNQPQHF
TRBJ2-7 many TRBV11-2 - TGTGCCAGCAGCTCACCGACGGACGCCTACGAGCAGTACTTC CASSSPTDAYEQYF
TRBJ2-2 many TRBV5-5 - TGTGCCAGCAGCTCTAGGACCGGGGAGCTGTTTTTT CASSSRTGELFF
TRBJ2-3 many TRBV5-1 - TGCGCCAGCAGCTTGGAAGGGATAGGCACAGATACGCAGTATTTT CASSLEGIGTDTQYF
TRBJ2-2 - TRBV12-3/TRBV12-4 - TGTGCCAGCACCCGGACAGGGAGGGAACCCGGGGAGCTGTTTTTT CASTRTGREPGELFF
TRBJ2-7 few TRBV7-9 - TGTGCCAGCAGCTTATGGGGCGGCGAGCAGTACTTC CASSLWGGEQYF
TRBJ2-1 many TRBV27 TRBD1 TGTGCCAGCAGTACCCGACAGGGGTCCTACAATGAGCAGTTCTTC CASSTRQGSYNEQFF
TRBJ1-5 few TRBV19 - TGTGCCAGTAGTAGGTCGGGACTGACTAATCAGCCCCAGCATTTT CASSRSGLTNQPQHF
TRBJ2-5 many TRBV20-1 - TGCAGTGCTAGAGATCCCCGGGGGGCCTTATCAGAGACCCAGTACTTC CSARDPRGALSETQYF
TRBJ2-5 - TRBV7-6 - TGTGCCAGCAGCTTAGATGGTAGTAGGGAGACCCAGTACTTC CASSLDGSRETQYF
TRBJ1-3 many TRBV7-9 TRBD1 TGTGCCAGCAGCTGGCAGGGGGTGGACACCATATATTTT CASSWQGVDTIYF
TRBJ1-2 many TRBV12-3/TRBV12-4 TRBD1 TGTGCCAGCAGTTCACAGGGGGAGGAGGGCTACACCTTC CASSSQGEEGYTF
TRBJ2-3 - TRBV5-1 - TGCGCCAGCAGCTTGTCTATCGGCACAGATACGCAGTATTTT CASSLSIGTDTQYF
TRBJ1-5 - TRBV10-2 - TGCGCCAGCAGACAGGACGGAACTCCCAATCAGCCCCAGCATTTT CASRQDGTPNQPQHF
TRBJ1-2 - TRBV27 TRBD1 TGTGCCAGCAGTTTATCCGGACAGGGTGCCTACACCTTC CASSLSGQGAYTF
TRBJ1-6 - TRBV7-8 - TGTGCCAGCAGCTTAGTCGAGGGAGGCGATTCACCCCTCCACTTT CASSLVEGGDSPLHF
TRBJ2-2 - TRBV4-2 - TGTGCCAGCAGCCAAGTTACGAAACGCGCCGGGGAGCTGTTTTTT CASSQVTKRAGELFF
TRBJ2-3 many TRBV7-9 TRBD1 TGTGCCAGCAACACAGGGGTTGATACGCAGTATTTT CASNTGVDTQYF
TRBJ1-1 many TRBV20-1 - TGCAGTGCTAGATATCAGGGACGAGGGACTGAAGCTTTCTTT CSARYQGRGTEAFF
TRBJ2-3 few TRBV5-1 TRBD1 TGCGCCAGCAGCTCAGGGGGCGCCCCGTGGACAGATACGCAGTATTTT CASSSGGAPWTDTQYF
TRBJ1-1 few TRBV18 TRBD1 TGTGCCAGCTCAGAGTATCAGGGGGAGGCAACTGAAGCTTTCTTT CASSEYQGEATEAFF
TRBJ1-2 few TRBV6-1 TRBD1 TGTGCCAGCAGACCCACAGGGGATCCCTTGGGCTACACCTTC CASRPTGDPLGYTF
TRBJ2-1 few TRBV5-1 - TGCGCCAGCAGCCGGGAGCGCTCCTACAATGAGCAGTTCTTC CASSRERSYNEQFF
TRBJ1-2 many TRBV6-1 - TGTGCCAGCAGTGAGTGGAGGGACTATGGCTACACCTTC CASSEWRDYGYTF
TRBJ2-2 many TRBV3-1 - TGTGCCAGCAGCGATACTAGTAACACCGGGGAGCTGTTTTTT CASSDTSNTGELFF
TRBJ1-5 many TRBV7-2 - TGTGCCAGCAGCTTGTTTTCTGGCAATCAGCCCCAGCATTTT CASSLFSGNQPQHF
TRBJ1-3 - TRBV5-1 - TGCGCCAGCAGTTTGACCGGGACGGAGTCTGGAAACACCATATATTTT CASSLTGTESGNTIYF
TRBJ2-4 - TRBV20-1 - TGCAGTGCAAGAAGGGGGGGGATAGCCAAAAACATTCAGTACTTC CSARRGGIAKNIQYF
TRBJ1-3 few TRBV2 - TGTGCCAGCATAGGCCTCTCTGGAAACACCATATATTTT CASIGLSGNTIYF
TRBJ1-1 many TRBV6-1 - TGTGCCAGCAGTGATCAGACCCTGAACACTGAAGCTTTCTTT CASSDQTLNTEAFF
TRBJ2-2 - TRBV4-1 TRBD2 TGCACCAGCAGCCAACGCCCGGGGGGGGACACCGGGGAGCTGTTTTTT CTSSQRPGGDTGELFF
TRBJ1-3 few TRBV12-3/TRBV12-4 - TGTGTCAGCAGCCCTACTCACAGGGACTACTCTGGAAACACCATATATTTT CVSSPTHRDYSGNTIYF